This TCR beta chain was captured in a study of T cell repertoires in cytomegalovirus infection. Study context: Indications came from public TCR beta signatures; they pointed to CMV infection and to a matching HLA type.

From the reads, TCRdb called clonotypes with MiXCR, one entry per CDR3 protein. The sample consists of some 350,000 distinct CDR3 sequences, 15% to 20% of them appearing once. Study-wide results and caveats: Accumulated public TCR beta family frequency recognized individuals carrying CMV together with the relevant HLA.

This clonotype was detected ten times or more. Its cognate antigen is unknown. Sequenced sample: PBMCs. The TCR sequence derives from a human donor in good health (CMV status not recorded). Some clones in this sample may be carry-over from other donors' samples.

The CDR3 region is CASSLSSGTDNQPQHF. The CDR3 coding sequence is TGTGCCAGCAGTCTATCATCCGGGACAGATAATCAGCCCCAGCATTTT. J is TRBJ1-5 and V is TRBV12-3 or TRBV12-4, with 7 bases lining up with TRBD1. There are 16 residues in the CDR3. J lost 4 bases, V lost 5 bases, and 11 bases had no gene match.